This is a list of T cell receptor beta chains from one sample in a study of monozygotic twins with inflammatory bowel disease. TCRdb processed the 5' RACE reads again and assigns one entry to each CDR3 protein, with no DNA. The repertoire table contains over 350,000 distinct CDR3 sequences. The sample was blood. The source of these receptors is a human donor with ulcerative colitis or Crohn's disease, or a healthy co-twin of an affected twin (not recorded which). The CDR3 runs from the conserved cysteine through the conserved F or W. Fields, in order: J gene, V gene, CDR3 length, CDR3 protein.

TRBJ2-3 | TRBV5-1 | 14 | CASSHTMPTDTQYF
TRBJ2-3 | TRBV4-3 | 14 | CASSQDEGGDTQYF
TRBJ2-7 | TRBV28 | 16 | CASSLASQAGRNEQYF
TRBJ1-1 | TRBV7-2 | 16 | CASTPGSPLMNTEAFF
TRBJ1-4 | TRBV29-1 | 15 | CSVKVQGTTNEKLFF
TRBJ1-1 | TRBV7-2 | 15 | CASSPSGTGDTEAFF
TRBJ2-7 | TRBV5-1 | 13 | CASSLTRTYEQYF
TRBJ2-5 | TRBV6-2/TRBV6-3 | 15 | CASSPGTGGWETQYF
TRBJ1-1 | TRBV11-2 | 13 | CASSFVDSNEAFF
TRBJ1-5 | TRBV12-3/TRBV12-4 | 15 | CASSLLVGGNQPQHF
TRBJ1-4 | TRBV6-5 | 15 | CASSYSIATNEKLFF
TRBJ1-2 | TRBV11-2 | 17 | CASSAPDRGSLDYGYTF
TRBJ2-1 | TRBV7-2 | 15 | CASSLWRASYNEQFF
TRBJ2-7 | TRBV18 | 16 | CASSPTRAESSYEQYF